This record concerns one T cell receptor (beta chain) sequence. Its cognate antigen has yet to be identified. No quality values exist for individual bases; no much larger clone is one base distant. Using the deep immunoSEQ assay, TCR CDR3 regions were amplified from genomic DNA by multiplex PCR. Genomic DNA extracted from each cell subset was distributed evenly over all wells of several immunoSEQ 96-well plates, and each plate served as one replicate. For sorted subsets, 150 to 250 ng genomic DNA, equal to about 30,000 T cell genomes, was loaded into each replicate PCR. The purified libraries were quantified using a Qubit 3.0 fluorometer, sized with a Bioanalyzer 2100, and then quantified again using the KAPA Library Quantification kit. Every immunoSEQ 96-well plate was sequenced on a separate single-read 150-cycle Illumina NextSeq 550 flow cell. In the original analysis: Because only junctional sequences without quality scores were contained in the immunoSEQ output, filtering matching that applied to full-length reads could not be performed. Sequences were annotated with PyIR, a Python wrapper for IgBLAST v1.9, using IMGT germline references to assign V/J genes and CDR3. Reads with weak V/J assignments (E-value above 1e-6), missing CDR3, stop codons, out-of-frame junctions, or ambiguous translated residues were removed. V3J clonotypes were defined by identical inferred V gene, J gene, and CDR3 amino acid sequence. To compute the percentage overlap between repertoires, the number of shared unique clonotypes was divided by the size of the smaller repertoire. Three approaches were used to assess repertoire richness: RTK rarefaction, the Chao1 estimator, and Recon v2.1 estimates of unobserved clonotypes. Generation probabilities for all TCRbeta clonotypes obtained by the gDNA method from a few donors were computed using OLGA. This immuneACCESS table, as held by TCRdb, lists in-frame sequences with V and J called but not all clones. Of the missing ones, under half trace to an unresolved V gene in checked studies; the others have no known cause. V and J calls plus clone size are reproduced from that table; the DNA served to infer D and trimming. Recorded for this sample are around 2,000,000 clones; 90% to 95% of them occurred a single time. More than 0.1% of the sample belongs to the ten largest clones.

There are 14 amino acids in the CDR3, from cysteine to phenylalanine inclusive. The entry retains the CDR3 DNA only, 42 bases that are in frame from base 1. Based on the germline V gene, the CDR1 and CDR2 sequences are SQVTM and ANQGSEA. Between the V and J ends, shortened by 6 bases and 4 bases respectively, the junction contains 16 bases. The source of the sample is a study of shared clonotypes between healthy human individuals (TCRdb year 2020). Background for the entire study: The cohort comprised two women and a few men aged 18 to 49 years. Different laboratories and diverse techniques were used to prepare libraries and sequence TCR repertoires, to increase sequencing depth and limit assay-specific biases. Leukapheresis yielded between about 0.85 and 9.5 billion PBMCs per donor. To estimate repertoire size and how much clonotypes are shared between individuals, the study performed deep sequencing of blood TCR repertoires from five healthy adults. Per donor, three plates each were used for CD4 naive and CD4 memory, two for CD8 naive, and one for CD8 memory. Paper-wide results and their limitations: When a few donors were compared, the shared fraction of clonotypes was roughly 4.8% for naive CD4, around 4% for naive CD8, 2.3% for memory CD4, and 0.4% for memory CD8. Because the study included a small number of donors, the genetic and exposure-history diversity represented was limited. Compared with non-shared clonotypes, clonotypes shared by all four sorted-subset donors had higher generation probabilities. Even with the large sequencing depth, rarefaction of the sorted-subset datasets indicated that sequencing was incomplete. Estimated clonotype richness was generally larger for naive than for memory subsets. Sampling was restricted to blood, and TCR repertoires in tissue are likely to differ from TCR repertoires in blood. Based on pairwise subsampling, the degree of clonotype sharing among donors was expected to be affected by sequencing depth.

Healthy HIV-negative adults with no recently reported acute infections or vaccinations were included as donors. Only Caucasian adults living in Nashville, Tennessee, USA were represented among the donors. CD4+ T cells were enriched through magnetic negative selection, after which naive cells were positively selected on CD45RA and the remaining negative fraction served as the memory subset. Blood was collected by leukapheresis, and PBMCs were isolated by Ficoll-Histopaque density gradient centrifugation and then cryopreserved in liquid nitrogen vapor phase. Purity and quantity of every magnetically sorted T cell population were checked by analytical flow cytometry. From each sorted fraction, genomic DNA was isolated and quantified by UV absorbance on a Nanodrop 2000c.

The chain employs TRBV29-1 and TRBJ2-1; the D gene assignment is ambiguous. The TCR originated in a young man in good health. The sample taken for sequencing was naive CD4+ T cells sorted from blood. According to the study, the label for this sample's cell subset or site signals: CD45RA+ positively selected. The nucleotide sequence is TGCAGCGTCCCCACTTTTGGGCGTTACAATGAGCAGTTCTTC. This codes for CSVPTFGRYNEQFF.